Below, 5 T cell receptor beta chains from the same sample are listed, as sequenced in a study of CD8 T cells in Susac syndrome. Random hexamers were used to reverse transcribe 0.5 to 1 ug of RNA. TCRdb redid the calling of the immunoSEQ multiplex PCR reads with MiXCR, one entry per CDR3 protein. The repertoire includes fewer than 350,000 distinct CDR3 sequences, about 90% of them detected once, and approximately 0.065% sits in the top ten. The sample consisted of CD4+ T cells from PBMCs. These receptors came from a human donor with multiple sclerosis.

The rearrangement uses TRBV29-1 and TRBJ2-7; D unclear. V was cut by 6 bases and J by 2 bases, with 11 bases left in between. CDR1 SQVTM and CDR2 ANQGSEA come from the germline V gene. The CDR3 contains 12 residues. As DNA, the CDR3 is TGCAGCGTGCTGACGGGTGCCTACGAGCAGTACTTC. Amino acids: CSVLTGAYEQYF.

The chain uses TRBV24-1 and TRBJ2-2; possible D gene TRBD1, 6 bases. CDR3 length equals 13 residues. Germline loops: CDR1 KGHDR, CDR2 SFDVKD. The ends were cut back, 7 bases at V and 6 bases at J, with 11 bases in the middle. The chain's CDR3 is CATRQGVAGELFF. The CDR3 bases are TGTGCCACCAGACAGGGCGTGGCCGGGGAGCTGTTTTTT.

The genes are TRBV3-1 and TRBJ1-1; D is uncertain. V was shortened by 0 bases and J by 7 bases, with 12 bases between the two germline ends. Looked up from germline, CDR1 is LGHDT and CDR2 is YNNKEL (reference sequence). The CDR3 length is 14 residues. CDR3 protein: CASSQDRQRLEAFF. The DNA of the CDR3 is TGTGCCAGCAGCCAAGATCGTCAGAGGCTTGAAGCTTTCTTT.

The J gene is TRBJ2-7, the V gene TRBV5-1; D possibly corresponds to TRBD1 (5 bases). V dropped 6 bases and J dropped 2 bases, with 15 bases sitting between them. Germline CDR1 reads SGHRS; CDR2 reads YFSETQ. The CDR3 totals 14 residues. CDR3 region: CASKVTETTYEQYF. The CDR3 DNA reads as TGCGCCAGCAAGGTGACAGAAACGACCTACGAGCAGTACTTC.

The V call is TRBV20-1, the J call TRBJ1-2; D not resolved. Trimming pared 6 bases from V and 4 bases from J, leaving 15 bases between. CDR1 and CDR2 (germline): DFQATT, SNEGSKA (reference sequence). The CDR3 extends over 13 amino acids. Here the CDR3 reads CSAGPRLGYGYTF. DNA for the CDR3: TGCAGTGCGGGCCCTCGGTTAGGCTATGGCTACACCTTC.